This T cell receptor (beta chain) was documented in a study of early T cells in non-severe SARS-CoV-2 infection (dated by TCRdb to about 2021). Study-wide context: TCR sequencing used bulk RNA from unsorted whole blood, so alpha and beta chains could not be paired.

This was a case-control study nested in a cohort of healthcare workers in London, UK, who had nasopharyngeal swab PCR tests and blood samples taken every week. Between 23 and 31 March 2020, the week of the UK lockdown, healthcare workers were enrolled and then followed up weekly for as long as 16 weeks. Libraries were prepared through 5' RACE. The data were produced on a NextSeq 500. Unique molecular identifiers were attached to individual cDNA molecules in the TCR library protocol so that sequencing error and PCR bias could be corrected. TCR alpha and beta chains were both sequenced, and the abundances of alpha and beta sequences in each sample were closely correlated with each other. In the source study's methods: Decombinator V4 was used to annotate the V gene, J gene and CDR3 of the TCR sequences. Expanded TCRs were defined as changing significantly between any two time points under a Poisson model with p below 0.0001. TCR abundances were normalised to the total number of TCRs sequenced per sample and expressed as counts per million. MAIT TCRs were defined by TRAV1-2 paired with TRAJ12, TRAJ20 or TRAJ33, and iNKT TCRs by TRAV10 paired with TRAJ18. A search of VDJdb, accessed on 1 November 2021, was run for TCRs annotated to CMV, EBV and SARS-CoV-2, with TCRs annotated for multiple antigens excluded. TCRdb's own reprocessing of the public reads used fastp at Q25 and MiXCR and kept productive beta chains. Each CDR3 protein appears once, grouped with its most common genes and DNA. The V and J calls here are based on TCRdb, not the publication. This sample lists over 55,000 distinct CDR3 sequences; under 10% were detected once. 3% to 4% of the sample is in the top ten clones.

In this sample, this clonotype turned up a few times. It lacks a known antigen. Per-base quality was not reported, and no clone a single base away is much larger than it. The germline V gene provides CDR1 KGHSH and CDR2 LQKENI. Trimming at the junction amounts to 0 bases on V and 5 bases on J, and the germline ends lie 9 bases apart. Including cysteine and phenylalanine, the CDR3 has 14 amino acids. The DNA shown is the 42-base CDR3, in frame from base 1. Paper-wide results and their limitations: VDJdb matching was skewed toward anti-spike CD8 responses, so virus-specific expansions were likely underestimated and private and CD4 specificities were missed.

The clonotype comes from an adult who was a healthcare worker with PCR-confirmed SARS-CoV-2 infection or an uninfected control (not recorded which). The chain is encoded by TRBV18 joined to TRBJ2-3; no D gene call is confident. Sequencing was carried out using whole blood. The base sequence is TGTGCCAGCTCACCACCGGAAATCAGAGATACGCAGTATTTT. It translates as CASSPPEIRDTQYF.